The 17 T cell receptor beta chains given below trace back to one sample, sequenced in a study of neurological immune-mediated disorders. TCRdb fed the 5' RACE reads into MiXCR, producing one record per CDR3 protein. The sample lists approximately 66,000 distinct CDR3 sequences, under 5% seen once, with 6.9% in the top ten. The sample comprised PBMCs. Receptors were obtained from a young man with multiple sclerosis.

The CDR3 coding sequence is TGTGCCACCAGCAGCGGACAGAATCAAGAGACCCAGTACTTC. This gives the protein CATSSGQNQETQYF. The J gene is TRBJ2-5, the V gene TRBV15; D might be TRBD1 (6 bases). CDR3 length: 14 residues. Germline values: CDR1 LNHNV, CDR2 YYDKDF (reference sequence). V was shortened by 3 bases and J by 2 bases, with 10 bases between the two germline ends.

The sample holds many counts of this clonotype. CDR3 sequence: CASSPEGVWPYNEQFF. As DNA, the CDR3 is TGTGCCAGCAGTCCCGAGGGGGTCTGGCCCTACAATGAGCAGTTCTTC. This chain connects TRBV7-9 to TRBJ2-1, with a possible D match to TRBD1 (6 bases). The CDR3 sequence is 16 residues long. Trimming took 6 bases from V and 2 from J, leaving 17 bases between them. The germline CDR1 and CDR2 sequences are SEHNR and FQNEAQ (reference sequence).

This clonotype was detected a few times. CDR3: CSARRQDYGYTF. The CDR3 DNA follows: TGCAGTGCTAGGAGGCAGGACTATGGCTACACCTTC. The chain recombines TRBV20-1 with TRBJ1-2; D ambiguous. CDR3 length: 12 residues. The germline V gene has CDR1 DFQATT and CDR2 SNEGSKA (reference sequence). V lost 3 bases and J 3 bases, leaving 8 bases between the germline ends.

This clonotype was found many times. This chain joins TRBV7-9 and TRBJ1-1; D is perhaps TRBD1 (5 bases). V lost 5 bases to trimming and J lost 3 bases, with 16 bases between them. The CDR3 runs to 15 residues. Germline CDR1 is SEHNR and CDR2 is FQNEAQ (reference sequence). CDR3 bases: TGTGCCAGCAGCCCTCGAGGGGCGAGGGACACTGAAGCTTTCTTT. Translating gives CASSPRGARDTEAFF. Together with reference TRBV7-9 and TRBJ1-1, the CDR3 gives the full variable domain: DTGVSQNPRHKITKRGQNVTFRCDPISEHNRLYWYRQTLGQGPEFLTYFQNEAQLEKSRLLSDRFSAERPKGSFSTLEIQRTEQGDSAMYLCASSPRGARDTEAFFGQGTRLTVV.

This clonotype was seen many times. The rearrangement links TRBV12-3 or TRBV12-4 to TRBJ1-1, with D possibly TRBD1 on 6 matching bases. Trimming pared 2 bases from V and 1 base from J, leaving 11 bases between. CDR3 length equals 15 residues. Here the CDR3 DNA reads TGTGCCAGCAGTTTAAGGGGACACGCGAACACTGAAGCTTTCTTT. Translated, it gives CASSLRGHANTEAFF.

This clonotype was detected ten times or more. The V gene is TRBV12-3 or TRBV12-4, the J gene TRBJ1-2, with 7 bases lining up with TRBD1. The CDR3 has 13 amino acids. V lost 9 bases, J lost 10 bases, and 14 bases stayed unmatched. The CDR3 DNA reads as TGTGCCAGGCGCTTCCGGGACAGCTCAGCCTACACCTTC. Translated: CARRFRDSSAYTF.

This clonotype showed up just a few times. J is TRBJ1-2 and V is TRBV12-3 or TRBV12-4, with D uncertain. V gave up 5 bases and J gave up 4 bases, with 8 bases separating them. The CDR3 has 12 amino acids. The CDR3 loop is CASSPFGYGYTF. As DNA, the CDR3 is TGTGCCAGCAGTCCATTTGGCTATGGCTACACCTTC.

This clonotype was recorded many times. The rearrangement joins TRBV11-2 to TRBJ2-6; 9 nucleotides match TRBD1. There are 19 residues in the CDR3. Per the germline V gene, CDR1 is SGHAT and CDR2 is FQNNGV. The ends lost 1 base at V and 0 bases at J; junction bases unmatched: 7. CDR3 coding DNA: TGTGCCAGCAGCTTAGGGACCGGGACAGGGCGCTCTGGGGCCAACGTCCTGACTTTC. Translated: CASSLGTGTGRSGANVLTF. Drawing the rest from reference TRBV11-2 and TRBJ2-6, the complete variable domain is EAGVAQSPRYKIIEKRQSVAFWCNPISGHATLYWYQQILGQGPKLLIQFQNNGVVDDSQLPKDRFSAERLKGVDSTLKIQPAKLEDSAVYLCASSLGTGTGRSGANVLTFGAGSRLTVL.

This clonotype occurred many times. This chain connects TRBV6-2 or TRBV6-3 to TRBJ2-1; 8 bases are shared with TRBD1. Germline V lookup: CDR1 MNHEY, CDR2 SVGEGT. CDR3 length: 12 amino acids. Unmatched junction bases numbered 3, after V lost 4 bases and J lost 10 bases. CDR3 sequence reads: CASSLTGDEQFF. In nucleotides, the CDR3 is TGTGCCAGCAGTTTGACAGGGGACGAGCAGTTCTTC.

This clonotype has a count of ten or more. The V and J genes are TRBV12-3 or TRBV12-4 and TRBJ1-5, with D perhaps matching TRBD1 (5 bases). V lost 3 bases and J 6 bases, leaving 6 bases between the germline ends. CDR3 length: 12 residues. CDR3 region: CASSLGGQPQHF. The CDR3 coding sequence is TGTGCCAGCAGTTTGGGGGGTCAGCCCCAGCATTTT.

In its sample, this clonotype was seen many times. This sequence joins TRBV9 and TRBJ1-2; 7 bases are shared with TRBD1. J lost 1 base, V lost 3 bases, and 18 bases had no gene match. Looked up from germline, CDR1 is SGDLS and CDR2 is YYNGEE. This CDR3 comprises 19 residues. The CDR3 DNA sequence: TGTGCCAGCAGCGGGATCGGGACAGAGCCCCGATTGCTTAACTATGGCTACACCTTC. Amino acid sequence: CASSGIGTEPRLLNYGYTF.

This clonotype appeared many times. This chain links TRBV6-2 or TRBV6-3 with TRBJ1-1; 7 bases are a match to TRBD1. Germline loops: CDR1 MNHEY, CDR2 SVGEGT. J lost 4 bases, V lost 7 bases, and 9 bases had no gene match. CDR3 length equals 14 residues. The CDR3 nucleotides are TGTGCCAGCACCACCCACGACAGGGTCACTGAAGCTTTCTTT. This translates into CASTTHDRVTEAFF.

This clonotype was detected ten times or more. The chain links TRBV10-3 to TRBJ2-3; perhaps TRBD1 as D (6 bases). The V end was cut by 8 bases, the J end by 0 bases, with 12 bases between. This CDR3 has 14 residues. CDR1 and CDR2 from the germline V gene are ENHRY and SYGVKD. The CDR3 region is CAIGMGASTDTQYF. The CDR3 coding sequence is TGTGCCATCGGGATGGGGGCTAGCACAGATACGCAGTATTTT.

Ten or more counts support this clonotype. The DNA of the CDR3 is TGTGCCAGCAGCTTAGGCCTAAGGGATGGCTACACCTTC. As protein: CASSLGLRDGYTF. This chain connects TRBV11-2 to TRBJ1-2, with D hard to call. This CDR3 has 13 residues. Germline assignment: CDR1 SGHAT and CDR2 FQNNGV. The V and J ends lost 1 base and 6 bases respectively, with 9 bases between them.

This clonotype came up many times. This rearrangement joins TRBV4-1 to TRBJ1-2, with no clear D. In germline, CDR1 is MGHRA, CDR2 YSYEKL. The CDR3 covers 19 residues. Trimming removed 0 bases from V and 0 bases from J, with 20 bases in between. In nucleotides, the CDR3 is TGCGCCAGCAGCCAAGATGATCGGAATCCCCCCGGGGCTAACTATGGCTACACCTTC. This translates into CASSQDDRNPPGANYGYTF.

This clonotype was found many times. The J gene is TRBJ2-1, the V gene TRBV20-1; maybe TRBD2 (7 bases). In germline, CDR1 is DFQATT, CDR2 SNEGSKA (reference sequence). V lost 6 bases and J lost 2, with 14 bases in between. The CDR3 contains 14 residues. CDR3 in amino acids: CSADSGDTYNEQFF. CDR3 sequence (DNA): TGCAGTGCGGACAGCGGGGATACCTACAATGAGCAGTTCTTC.

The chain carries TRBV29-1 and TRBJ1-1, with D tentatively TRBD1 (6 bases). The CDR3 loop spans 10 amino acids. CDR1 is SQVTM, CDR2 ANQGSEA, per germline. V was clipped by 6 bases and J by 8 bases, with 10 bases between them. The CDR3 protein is CSVTGTEAFF. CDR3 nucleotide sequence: TGCAGCGTAACCGGGACAGAAGCTTTCTTT.